The T cell receptor (beta chain) described here comes from a study of blood T cell repertoires in COVID-19. Study information: Researchers got acute and convalescent COVID-19 samples from the United States, Italy and Spain. The cDNA or gDNA used as material had been derived from T cells, B-cell-depleted T cells, or PBMCs.

As originally analysed: How many nucleated cells were present was estimated from reference gene primer amplification. TCRdb keeps only in-frame clones here, not all; method: immunoSEQ multiplex PCR. From that table come the V and J calls and clone size; the DNA was used to work out D and trimming. The sample has fewer than 500,000 clones, roughly four fifths seen once. The TCR was taken from a human donor with acute or convalescent COVID-19. The donor label of this sample is uncertain. Sequenced material: peripheral blood.

CDR3: CASRDRRSVGTEAFF. The CDR3 DNA follows: TGTGCCAGCAGGGATAGACGGAGTGTAGGCACTGAAGCTTTCTTT. The chain joins TRBV2 to TRBJ1-1; D is uncertain. Trimming pared 6 bases from V and 4 bases from J, leaving 18 bases between. The CDR3 length is 15 residues. Germline V lookup: CDR1 SNHLY, CDR2 FYNNEI.